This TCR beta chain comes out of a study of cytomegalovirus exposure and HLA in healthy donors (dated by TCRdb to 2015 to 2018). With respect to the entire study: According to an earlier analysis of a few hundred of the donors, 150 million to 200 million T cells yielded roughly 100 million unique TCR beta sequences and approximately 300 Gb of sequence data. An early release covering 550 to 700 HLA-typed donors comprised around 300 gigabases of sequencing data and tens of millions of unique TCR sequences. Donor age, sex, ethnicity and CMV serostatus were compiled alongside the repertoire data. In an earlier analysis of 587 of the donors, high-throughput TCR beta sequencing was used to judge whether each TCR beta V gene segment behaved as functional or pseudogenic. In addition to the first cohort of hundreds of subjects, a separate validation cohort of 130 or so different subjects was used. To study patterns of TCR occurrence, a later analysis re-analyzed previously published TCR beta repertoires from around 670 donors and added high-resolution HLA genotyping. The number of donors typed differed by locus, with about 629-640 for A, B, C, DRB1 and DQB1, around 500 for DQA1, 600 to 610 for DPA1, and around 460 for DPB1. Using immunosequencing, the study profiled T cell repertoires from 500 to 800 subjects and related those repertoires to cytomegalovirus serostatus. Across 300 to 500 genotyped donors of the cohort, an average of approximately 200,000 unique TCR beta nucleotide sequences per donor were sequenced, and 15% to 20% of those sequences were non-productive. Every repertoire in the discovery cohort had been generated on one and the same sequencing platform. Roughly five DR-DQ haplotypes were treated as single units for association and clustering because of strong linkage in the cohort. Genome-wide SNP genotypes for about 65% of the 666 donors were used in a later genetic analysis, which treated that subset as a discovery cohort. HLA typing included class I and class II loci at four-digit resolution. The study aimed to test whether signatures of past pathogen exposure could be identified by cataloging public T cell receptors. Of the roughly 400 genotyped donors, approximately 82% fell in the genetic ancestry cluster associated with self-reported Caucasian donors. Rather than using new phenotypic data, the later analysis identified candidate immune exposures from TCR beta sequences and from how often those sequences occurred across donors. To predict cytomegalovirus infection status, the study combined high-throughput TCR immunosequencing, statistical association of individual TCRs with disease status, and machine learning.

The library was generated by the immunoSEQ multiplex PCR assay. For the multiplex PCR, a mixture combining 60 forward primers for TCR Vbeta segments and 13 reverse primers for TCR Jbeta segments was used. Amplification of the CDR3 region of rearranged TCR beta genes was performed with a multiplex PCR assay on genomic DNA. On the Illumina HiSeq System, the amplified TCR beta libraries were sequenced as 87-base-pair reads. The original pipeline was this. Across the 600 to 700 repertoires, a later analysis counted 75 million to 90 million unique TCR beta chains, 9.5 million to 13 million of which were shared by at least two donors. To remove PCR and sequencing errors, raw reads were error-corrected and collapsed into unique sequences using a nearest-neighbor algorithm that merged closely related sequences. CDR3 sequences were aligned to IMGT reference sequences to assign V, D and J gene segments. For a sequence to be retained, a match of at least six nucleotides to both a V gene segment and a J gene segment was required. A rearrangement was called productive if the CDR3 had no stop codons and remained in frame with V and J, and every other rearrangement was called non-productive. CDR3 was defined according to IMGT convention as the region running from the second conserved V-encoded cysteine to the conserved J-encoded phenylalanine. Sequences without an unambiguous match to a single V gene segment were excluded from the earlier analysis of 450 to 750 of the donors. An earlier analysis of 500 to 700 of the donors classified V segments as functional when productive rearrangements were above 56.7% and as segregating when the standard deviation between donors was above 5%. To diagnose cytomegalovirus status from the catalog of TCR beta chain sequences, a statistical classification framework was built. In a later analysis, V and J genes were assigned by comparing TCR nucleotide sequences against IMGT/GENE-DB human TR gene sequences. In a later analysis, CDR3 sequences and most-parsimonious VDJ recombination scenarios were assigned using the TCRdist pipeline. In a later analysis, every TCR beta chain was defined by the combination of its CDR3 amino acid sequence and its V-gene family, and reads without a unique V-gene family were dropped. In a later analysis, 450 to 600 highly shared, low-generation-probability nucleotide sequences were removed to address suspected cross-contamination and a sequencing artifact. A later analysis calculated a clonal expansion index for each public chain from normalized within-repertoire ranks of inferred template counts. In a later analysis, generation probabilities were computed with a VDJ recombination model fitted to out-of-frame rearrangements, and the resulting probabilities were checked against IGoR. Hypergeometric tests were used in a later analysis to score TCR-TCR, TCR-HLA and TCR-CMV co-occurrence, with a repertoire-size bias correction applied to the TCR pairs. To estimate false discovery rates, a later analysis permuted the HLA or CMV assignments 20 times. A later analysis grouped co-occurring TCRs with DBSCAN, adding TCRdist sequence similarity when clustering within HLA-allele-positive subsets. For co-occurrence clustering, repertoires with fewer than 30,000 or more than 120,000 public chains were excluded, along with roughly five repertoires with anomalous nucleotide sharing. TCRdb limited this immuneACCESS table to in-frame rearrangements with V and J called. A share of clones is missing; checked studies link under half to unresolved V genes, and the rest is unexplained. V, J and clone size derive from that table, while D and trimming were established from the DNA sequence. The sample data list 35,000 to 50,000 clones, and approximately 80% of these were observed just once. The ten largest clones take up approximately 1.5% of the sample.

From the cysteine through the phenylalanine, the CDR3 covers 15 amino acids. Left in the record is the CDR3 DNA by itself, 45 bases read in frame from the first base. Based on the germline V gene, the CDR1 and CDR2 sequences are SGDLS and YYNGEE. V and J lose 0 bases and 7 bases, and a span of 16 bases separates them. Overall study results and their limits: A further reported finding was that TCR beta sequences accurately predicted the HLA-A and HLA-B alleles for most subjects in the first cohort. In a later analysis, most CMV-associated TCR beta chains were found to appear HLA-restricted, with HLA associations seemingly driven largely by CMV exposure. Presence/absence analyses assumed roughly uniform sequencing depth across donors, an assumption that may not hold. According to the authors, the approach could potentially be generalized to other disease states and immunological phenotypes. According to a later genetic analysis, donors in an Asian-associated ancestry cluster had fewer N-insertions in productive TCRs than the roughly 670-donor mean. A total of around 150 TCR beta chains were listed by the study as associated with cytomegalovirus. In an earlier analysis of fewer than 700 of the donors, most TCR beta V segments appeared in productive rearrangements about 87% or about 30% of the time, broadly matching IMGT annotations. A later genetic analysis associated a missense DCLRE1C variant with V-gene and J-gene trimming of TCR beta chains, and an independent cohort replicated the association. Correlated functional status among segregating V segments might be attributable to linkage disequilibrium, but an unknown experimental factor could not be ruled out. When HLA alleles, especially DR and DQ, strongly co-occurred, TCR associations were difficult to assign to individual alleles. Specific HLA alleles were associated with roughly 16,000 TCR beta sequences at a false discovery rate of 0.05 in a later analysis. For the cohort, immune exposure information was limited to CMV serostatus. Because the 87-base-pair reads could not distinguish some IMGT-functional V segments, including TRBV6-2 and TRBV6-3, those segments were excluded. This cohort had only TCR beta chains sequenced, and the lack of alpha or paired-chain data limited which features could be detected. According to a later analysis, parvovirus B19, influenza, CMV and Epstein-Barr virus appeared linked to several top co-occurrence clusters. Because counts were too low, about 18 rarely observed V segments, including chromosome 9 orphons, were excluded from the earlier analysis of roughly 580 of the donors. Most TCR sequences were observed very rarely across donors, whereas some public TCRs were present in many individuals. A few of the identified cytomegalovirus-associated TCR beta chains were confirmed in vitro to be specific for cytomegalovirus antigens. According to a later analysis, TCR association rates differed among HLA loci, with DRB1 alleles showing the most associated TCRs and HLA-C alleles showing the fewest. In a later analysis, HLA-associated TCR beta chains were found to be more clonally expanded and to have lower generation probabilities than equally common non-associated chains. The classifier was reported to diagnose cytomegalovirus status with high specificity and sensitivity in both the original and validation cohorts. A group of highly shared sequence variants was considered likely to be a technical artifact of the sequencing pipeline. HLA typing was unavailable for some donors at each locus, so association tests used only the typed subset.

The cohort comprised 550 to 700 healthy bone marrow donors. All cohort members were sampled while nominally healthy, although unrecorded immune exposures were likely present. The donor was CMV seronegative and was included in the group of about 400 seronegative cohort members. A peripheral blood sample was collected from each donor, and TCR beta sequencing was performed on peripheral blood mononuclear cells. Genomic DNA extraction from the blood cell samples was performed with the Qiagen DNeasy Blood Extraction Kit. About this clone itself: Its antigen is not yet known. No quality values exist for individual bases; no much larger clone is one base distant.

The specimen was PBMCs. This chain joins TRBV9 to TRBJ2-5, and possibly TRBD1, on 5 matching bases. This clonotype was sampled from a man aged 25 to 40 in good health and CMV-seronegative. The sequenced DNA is TGTGCCAGCAGCGTAGAAGGGTCAGGGTTCGGGACCCAGTACTTC. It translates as CASSVEGSGFGTQYF.